This T cell receptor (beta chain) was captured by sequencing in a study of cytomegalovirus exposure and HLA in healthy donors. This clone has more than one count but fewer than ten. CDR3 length: 14 residues. Trimming cost V 7 bases and J 0 bases, with 10 bases left between them. The germline V gene encodes CDR1 LNHDA and CDR2 SQIVND (reference sequence). PCR involved 60 Vbeta and 13 Jbeta primers. This table comes from immunoSEQ multiplex PCR, and its TCRdb copy is limited to in-frame clones, with some not included. This sample yields about 110,000 clones, of which roughly four fifths are seen a single time; roughly 1.2% belongs to the top ten.

The sequenced sample was PBMCs. The receptor was derived from a young woman in good health and CMV-seronegative. The chain combines TRBV19 with TRBJ1-5; weak D call: TRBD1 (5 bases). CDR3 region: CASTPGYSNQPQHF. The CDR3 DNA follows: TGTGCCAGTACCCCAGGGTATAGCAATCAGCCCCAGCATTTT.